This T cell receptor (beta chain) was identified in a study of T cell responses to AZD1222 COVID-19 vaccine. Turning to the study itself: Second-dose recipients at about 4 or about 12 weeks were treated as one pooled group.

Assay used: immunoSEQ multiplex PCR; TCRdb lists only in-frame clones, some missing. The table includes tens of thousands of clones, about nine tenths detected once. This clone came up once. No antigen is known for it. The study, taken as a whole, reports: Rises in breadth and depth of Spike-specific TCRs came after two AZD1222 doses. The study reported that nearly half of spike-specific TCRs target unmutated variant regions. White British ancestry dominated among donors, who included more females, and clonal diversity was possibly underestimated.

With V trimmed by 5 bases and J by 6 bases, 22 bases remained unmatched. Germline loops: CDR1 MNHNY, CDR2 SVGAGI (reference sequence). The CDR3 has 19 residues. V gene TRBV6-6 combines with J gene TRBJ1-1; TRBD1 aligns across 9 bases. This clonotype originated in an adult in good health. This specimen was peripheral blood, taken on day 0 of AZD1222 vaccination. In DNA form, the CDR3 reads TGTGCCAGCAGTCCCTATTACCGGGACAGGGCTTCTATAGGGTCTGAAGCTTTCTTT. Amino acid sequence: CASSPYYRDRASIGSEAFF.